The 8 T cell receptor beta chains reported below all come from one sample, sequenced in a study of vaccination effects on CD4 cells after COVID-19. Sequencing was performed with immunoSEQ multiplex PCR; in TCRdb, only in-frame clones are kept and a portion is missing. Of approximately 30,000 clones in the sample, less than 85% were seen once. Antigen-specific CD4+ T cells expanded by the ViraFEST assay with viral peptide pools were then sequenced. The culture ran for under eleven days, and then CD4+ T cells were isolated. The participants, recipients of two vaccine doses, got either BNT162b2 or mRNA-1273. These receptors are not linked to any known antigen. Material: CD4+ T cells from PBMCs cultured with HCoV-NL63 spike peptides, obtained after COVID-19 vaccination. The receptors come from a human donor who received a COVID-19 vaccine.

This chain joins TRBV2 and TRBJ1-2; no clear D. Trimming removed 6 bases at V and 8 bases at J, with 16 bases between. Germline V gives CDR1 SNHLY, CDR2 FYNNEI. The CDR3 contains 13 residues. The CDR3 is CASSVLRAVGYTF. CDR3 bases: TGTGCCAGCAGCGTCTTGAGGGCGGTGGGCTACACCTTC. Using reference TRBV2 and TRBJ1-2 for the parts outside the CDR3, the full variable domain is EPEVTQTPSHQVTQMGQEVILRCVPISNHLYFYWYRQILGQKVEFLVSFYNNEISEKSEIFDDQFSVERPDGSNFTLKIRSTKLEDSAMYFCASSVLRAVGYTFGSGTRLTVV.

The chain uses TRBV6-5 and TRBJ2-5, with D tentatively TRBD1 (6 bases). V lost 5 bases and J lost 2, with 15 bases in between. CDR3 length equals 15 residues. The germline V gene has CDR1 MNHEY and CDR2 SVGAGI. CDR3 residues: CASSPPGTKQETQYF. The CDR3 DNA follows: TGTGCCAGCAGTCCCCCCGGGACAAAGCAAGAGACCCAGTACTTC.

The rearrangement joins TRBV29-1 to TRBJ1-2; 7 bases are a match to TRBD1. Losses at the gene ends were 7 bases for V and 4 bases for J; bases not matched to a gene: 12. Germline CDR1 SQVTM, CDR2 ANQGSEA. This CDR3 region has 14 residues. CDR3 coding DNA: TGCAGCGGTAGACAGGGAGGGGGCCTCTATGGCTACACCTTC. Amino acid sequence: CSGRQGGGLYGYTF.

The chain links TRBV6-2 or TRBV6-3 to TRBJ2-7; 8 nucleotides align to TRBD1. The CDR3 loop spans 14 amino acids. J gave up 6 bases and V 3 bases, and 7 bases lay outside the gene matches. The germline V gene has CDR1 MNHEY and CDR2 SVGEGT. CDR3 sequence: CASSYAQGAFEQYF. The CDR3 DNA reads TGTGCCAGCAGTTATGCCCAGGGGGCGTTCGAGCAGTACTTC.

The gene calls are TRBV13 and TRBJ2-3, with 9 bases aligning to TRBD2. Germline V gene sequence: CDR1 PRHDT, CDR2 FYEKMQ (reference sequence). The J segment lost 6 bases and the V segment lost 5 bases, leaving 18 bases of the junction unmatched. This CDR3 region has 18 residues. The CDR3 spells CASSPPSLAGATGDTQYF. In DNA, the CDR3 is TGTGCCAGCAGCCCTCCTTCCTTAGCGGGAGCAACCGGTGATACGCAGTATTTT.

This clone was detected once. This chain connects TRBV6-1 to TRBJ2-3, with D possibly being TRBD1 or TRBD2 (5 bases each). Germline V gene lookup returns CDR1 MNHNS and CDR2 SASEGT. The CDR3 consists of 17 residues. V shed 3 bases and J shed 1 base, with 17 bases lying between them. CDR3 loop: CASSDFPGTTGTDTQYF. CDR3 DNA sequence: TGTGCCAGCAGTGATTTCCCAGGGACCACAGGCACAGATACGCAGTATTTT.

The chain has TRBV10-3 and TRBJ2-2; D possibly corresponds to TRBD1 (6 bases). The CDR3 contains 14 residues. V lost 3 bases and J 5 bases, leaving 10 bases between the germline ends. Per the germline V gene, CDR1 is ENHRY and CDR2 is SYGVKD. CDR3 DNA sequence: TGTGCCATCAGTGACCAACAGGGAACCGGGGAGCTGTTTTTT. This codes for CAISDQQGTGELFF.

This clone was detected a few times. The chain has TRBV11-2 and TRBJ1-2, with 7 bases lining up with TRBD1. CDR3 length: 15 amino acids. The J segment lost 4 bases and the V segment lost 7 bases, leaving 12 bases of the junction unmatched. CDR1 and CDR2 from the germline V gene are SGHAT and FQNNGV. The CDR3 sequence is CASMGTRGRSYGYTF. CDR3 DNA sequence: TGTGCCAGCATGGGGACGAGGGGGCGTAGCTATGGCTACACCTTC.